This T cell receptor (beta chain) emerged from a study of shared clonotypes between healthy human individuals. V gave up 0 bases and J gave up 3 bases, with 21 bases separating them. Germline V gives CDR1 SGDLS, CDR2 YYNGEE. The CDR3 runs to 18 residues. Study-wide findings and caveats: Several donors had 4% to 5% of their naive CD4 clonotypes in common. Although depth was large, rarefaction showed that sequencing of the sorted subsets was incomplete. An expected dependence of interdonor clonotype sharing on sequencing depth was noted.

With regard to this clone: The target antigen is unknown.

In the naive CD8 group, cells lacked CD45RO and were positively selected for CCR7, so terminally differentiated effector memory CD45RA+ cells were left out. The sorted-subset replicate PCRs were given around 200 ng DNA, which is 31,000 or so T cell genomes. Repertoires were generated with immunoSEQ multiplex PCR, while TCRdb's copy carries only in-frame clones and drops some. Here the sample spans about 2.2 million clones, about 92% being singletons. The chain combines TRBV9 with TRBJ2-5; perhaps TRBD2 as D (5 bases). The origin of this receptor is a young man in good health. Some clones in this sample may be carry-over from other donors' samples. Material for sequencing was naive CD8+ T cells from PBMCs. For the CDR3, the DNA is TGTGCCAGCAGCGTAGATCCGAACGGTCGGGGTAGGGAAGAGACCCAGTACTTC. This codes for CASSVDPNGRGREETQYF.